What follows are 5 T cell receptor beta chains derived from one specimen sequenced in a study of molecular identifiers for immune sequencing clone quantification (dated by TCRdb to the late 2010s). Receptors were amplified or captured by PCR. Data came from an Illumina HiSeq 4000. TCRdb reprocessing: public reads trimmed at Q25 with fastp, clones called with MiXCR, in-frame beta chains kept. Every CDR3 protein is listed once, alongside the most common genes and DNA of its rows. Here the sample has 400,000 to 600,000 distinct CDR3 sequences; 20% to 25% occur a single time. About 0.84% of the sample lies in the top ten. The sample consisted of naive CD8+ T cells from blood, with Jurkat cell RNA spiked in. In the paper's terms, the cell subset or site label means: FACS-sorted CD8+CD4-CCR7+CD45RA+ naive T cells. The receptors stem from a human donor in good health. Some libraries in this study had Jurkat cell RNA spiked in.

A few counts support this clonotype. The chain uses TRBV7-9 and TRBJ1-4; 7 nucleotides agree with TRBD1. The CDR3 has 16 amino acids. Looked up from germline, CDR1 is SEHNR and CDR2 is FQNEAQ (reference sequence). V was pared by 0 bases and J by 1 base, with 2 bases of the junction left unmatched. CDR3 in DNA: TGTGCCAGCAGCTTAGCGGACAGGCTAACTAATGAAAAACTGTTTTTT. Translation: CASSLADRLTNEKLFF.

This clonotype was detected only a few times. The CDR3 is CASSPGRTRYGYTF. The CDR3 DNA reads TGTGCCAGCAGCCCCGGACGGACTCGGTATGGCTACACCTTC. The rearrangement links TRBV12-3 or TRBV12-4 to TRBJ1-2; D is ambiguous. V lost 6 bases, J lost 5 bases, and 16 bases lay in between. The CDR3 has 14 amino acids.

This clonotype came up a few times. CDR3: CASSLTRGAGGNYGYTF. The CDR3 DNA reads as TGCGCCAGCAGCCTTACAAGGGGGGCAGGGGGCAACTATGGCTACACCTTC. The chain is built from TRBV4-3 and TRBJ1-2, with 8 bases aligning to TRBD1. The CDR3 totals 17 residues. The J segment lost 2 bases and the V segment lost 4 bases, leaving 12 bases of the junction unmatched. Per the germline V gene, CDR1 is LGHNA and CDR2 is YSLEER.

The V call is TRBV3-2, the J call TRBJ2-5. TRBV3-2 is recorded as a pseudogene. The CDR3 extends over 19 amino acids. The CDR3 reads CASSRAIWIGVHHGETQYF. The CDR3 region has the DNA TGTGCCAGCAGCCGCGCAATCTGGATTGGGGTTCATCACGGGGAGACCCAGTACTTC.

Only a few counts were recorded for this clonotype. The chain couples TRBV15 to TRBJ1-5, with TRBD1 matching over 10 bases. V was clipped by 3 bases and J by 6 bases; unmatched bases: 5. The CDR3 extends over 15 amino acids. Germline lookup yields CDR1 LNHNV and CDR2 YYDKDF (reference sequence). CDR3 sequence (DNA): TGTGCCACCAGCAGTCGACAGGGGGCAGGTCAGCCCCAGCATTTT. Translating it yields CATSSRQGAGQPQHF.